This T cell receptor beta chain was sequenced for a study of cytotoxic CD8 clonotypes in ibrutinib-treated CLL. V trimming: 2 bases; J trimming: 1 base; junction bases outside the gene matches: 7. Germline V gene lookup returns CDR1 MNHNS and CDR2 SASEGT. This CDR3 contains 16 residues. Using immunoSEQ multiplex PCR, the repertoire was profiled, and TCRdb retains in-frame clones only, with some absent. The sample carries around 330,000 clones, approximately 67% recorded once. Of note for this clone: Its antigen is as yet unknown.

General study results and limits: Clonality was higher at ibrutinib response and returned toward baseline at progression.

This specimen consisted of PBMCs, obtained after 36 months of ibrutinib treatment. This chain connects TRBV6-1 to TRBJ2-5; 7 nucleotides align to TRBD1. The origin of this receptor is a human donor with chronic lymphocytic leukemia. This chain's CDR3 is CASSELMGDSQETQYF. The CDR3 DNA reads TGTGCCAGCAGTGAACTGATGGGGGACAGCCAAGAGACCCAGTACTTC.